Following are 20 T cell receptor beta chains from one sample sequenced in a study of blood T cell repertoires in COVID-19. Here immunoSEQ multiplex PCR was the method, and the copy in TCRdb shows in-frame clones only, minus some. The sample records 100,000 to 150,000 clones, around 87% being singletons. The specimen was peripheral blood. These receptors all stem from a woman aged 55-69 years with acute or convalescent COVID-19.

The chain carries TRBV20-1 and TRBJ2-4; D is undetermined. CDR1 DFQATT and CDR2 SNEGSKA come from the germline V gene (reference sequence). The CDR3 contains 14 residues. V was pared by 3 bases and J by 1 base, with 10 bases between. The CDR3 bases are TGCAGTGCTAGTATTGGGCGTGCCAAAAACATTCAGTACTTC. Translation: CSASIGRAKNIQYF.

The chain is built from TRBV9 and TRBJ1-2; TRBD1 agrees at 7 bases. The germline gives CDR1 SGDLS, CDR2 YYNGEE. The CDR3 contains 15 residues. V shed 4 bases and J 5 bases; nucleotides not matched to a gene: 11. The CDR3 DNA follows: TGTGCCAGCAGCCCATCGACAGGGAATGTGTATGGCTACACCTTC. This translates into CASSPSTGNVYGYTF.

V is TRBV11-2 and J is TRBJ2-5; D call uncertain. Germline CDR1 reads SGHAT; CDR2 reads FQNNGV. V lost 0 bases, J lost 6 bases, and 8 bases lay in between. This CDR3 is 13 amino acids long. The CDR3 bases are TGTGCCAGCAGCTTAGAGCTGGGCCAGACCCAGTACTTC. Encoded protein: CASSLELGQTQYF.

J is TRBJ1-2 and V is TRBV11-2; D is unresolved. Germline CDR1 is SGHAT and CDR2 is FQNNGV. This CDR3 is 13 amino acids long. V gave up 1 base and J gave up 6 bases, with 9 bases separating them. The DNA of the CDR3 is TGTGCCAGCAGCTTAGGAGAAGTAGATGGCTACACCTTC. Encoded protein: CASSLGEVDGYTF.

The sample holds a few counts of this clone. The genes are TRBV19 and TRBJ2-3; TRBD2 matches 13 bases. The ends lost 4 bases at V and 3 bases at J; junction bases unmatched: 1. The CDR3 has 15 amino acids. CDR1 LNHDA and CDR2 SQIVND come from the germline V gene (reference sequence). The CDR3 DNA sequence: TGTGCCAGTAGTAAGGGACTAGCGGGAACAGATACGCAGTATTTT. Its translation is CASSKGLAGTDTQYF.

The rearrangement uses TRBV12-5 and TRBJ2-1; 13 nucleotides agree with TRBD2. This CDR3 spans 17 amino acids. V was pared by 2 bases and J by 7 bases, with 8 bases of the junction left unmatched. Germline V lookup: CDR1 LGHNT, CDR2 FRNRAP. CDR3 sequence (DNA): TGTGCTAGTGGTTTGTCCCAACTAGCGGGAGGGCCGAATGAGCAGTTCTTC. Its protein product is CASGLSQLAGGPNEQFF.

The V gene is TRBV5-1, the J gene TRBJ1-4, with D maybe TRBD1 (6 bases). The V end was cut by 3 bases, the J end by 12 bases, with 18 bases between. The germline CDR1 and CDR2 sequences are SGHRS and YFSETQ. There are 14 residues in the CDR3. CDR3 residues: CASSSHGGRWELFF. Written as DNA, the CDR3 is TGCGCCAGCAGCTCCCATGGGGGCAGGTGGGAACTGTTTTTT.

The chain joins TRBV30 to TRBJ2-3; 8 positions agree with TRBD2. The germline gives CDR1 GTSNPN, CDR2 SVGIG (reference sequence). CDR3 size: 15 residues. DNA of the CDR3: TGTGCTTTCCGACCCTTAGCGGGGAGCACAGATACGCAGTATTTT. Translating it yields CAFRPLAGSTDTQYF.

V and J are TRBV5-1 and TRBJ1-2, with TRBD1 identical over 8 bases. The CDR3 runs to 13 residues. With V trimmed by 4 bases and J by 8 bases, 7 bases remained unmatched. Germline V gene lookup returns CDR1 SGHRS and CDR2 YFSETQ. The CDR3 coding sequence is TGCGCCAGCAGCCCCGGACAGGGTGGCGGCTACACCTTC. Protein sequence: CASSPGQGGGYTF.

This chain uses TRBV28 with TRBJ2-1, with 10 bases fitting TRBD2. The CDR3 runs to 13 residues. The trim removed 3 bases at V and 13 bases at J, leaving 6 bases unmatched. Germline CDR1 reads MDHEN; CDR2 reads SYDVKM. CDR3 nucleotides: TGTGCCAGCAGTTTGAGTCTAGCGGGAGACCAGTTCTTC. This translates into CASSLSLAGDQFF.

This clone was seen just once. A read error may produce the germline difference seen at one junction end. The gene calls are TRBV28 and TRBJ1-1; D not resolved. Germline V CDR1 and CDR2: MDHEN, SYDVKM. The CDR3 has 12 amino acids. The CDR3 here is CASSLTNSEAFF. The DNA for the CDR3 is TGTGCCAGCAGTTTAACCAACAGTGAAGCTTTCTTT.

This chain joins TRBV11-3 and TRBJ1-1; TRBD1 is a possible D gene (5 bases). Deletions cut 1 base from V and 4 bases from J, with 13 bases between. The CDR3 spans 15 residues. Germline V gene data show CDR1 as SGHNT and CDR2 as YENEEA. The CDR3 DNA reads as TGTGCCAGCAGCTTAGGGGGCATCCGGGCCACTGAAGCTTTCTTT. This gives the protein CASSLGGIRATEAFF. The entire variable domain, with the rest obtained from reference TRBV11-3 and TRBJ1-1, is as follows: EAGVVQSPRYKIIEKKQPVAFWCNPISGHNTLYWYLQNLGQGPELLIRYENEEAVDDSQLPKDRFSAERLKGVDSTLKIQPAELGDSAVYLCASSLGGIRATEAFFGQGTRLTVV.

This chain joins TRBV7-9 and TRBJ2-7, with D possibly matching TRBD2 (5 bases). Trimming left V 5 bases short and J 1 base short, with 6 bases between. This CDR3 has 12 residues. Germline lookup yields CDR1 SEHNR and CDR2 FQNEAQ (reference sequence). The CDR3 reads CASSPGSYEQYF. Written as DNA, the CDR3 is TGTGCCAGCAGCCCGGGGTCCTACGAGCAGTACTTC. Filled out from reference TRBV7-9 and TRBJ2-7, the complete variable domain reads DTGVSQNPRHKITKRGQNVTFRCDPISEHNRLYWYRQTLGQGPEFLTYFQNEAQLEKSRLLSDRFSAERPKGSFSTLEIQRTEQGDSAMYLCASSPGSYEQYFGPGTRLTVT.

V is TRBV7-9 and J is TRBJ2-5; no firm D call. Germline V gene data show CDR1 as SEHNR and CDR2 as FQNEAQ (reference sequence). Trimming took off 1 base at V and 7 bases at J, with 13 bases between the two ends. The CDR3 runs 14 residues. CDR3 DNA sequence: TGTGCCAGCAGCTTAGAGGCCCCGAGAGGGACCCAGTACTTC. Encoded protein: CASSLEAPRGTQYF.

The rearrangement uses TRBV11-2 and TRBJ1-2; 9 positions match TRBD1. Germline lookup yields CDR1 SGHAT and CDR2 FQNNGV. V shed 5 bases and J 2 bases; nucleotides not matched to a gene: 3. The CDR3 is 14 residues long. The CDR3 sequence: CASSLGQGNYGYTF. In DNA form, the CDR3 reads TGTGCCAGCAGCCTTGGACAGGGGAACTATGGCTACACCTTC. Full variable domain (missing parts from reference TRBV11-2 and TRBJ1-2): EAGVAQSPRYKIIEKRQSVAFWCNPISGHATLYWYQQILGQGPKLLIQFQNNGVVDDSQLPKDRFSAERLKGVDSTLKIQPAKLEDSAVYLCASSLGQGNYGYTFGSGTRLTVV.

V and J are TRBV7-9 and TRBJ2-1, with TRBD2 identical over 10 bases. J was trimmed by 6 bases and V by 2 bases; bases with no gene match: 1. The CDR3 consists of 14 residues. CDR1 is SEHNR, CDR2 FQNEAQ, per germline (reference sequence). The CDR3 DNA is TGTGCCAGCAGCTTAACTAGCGGGATCAATGAGCAGTTCTTC. This codes for CASSLTSGINEQFF.

The rearrangement uses TRBV11-2 and TRBJ1-2; tentative D call: TRBD1 (5 bases). V was clipped by 5 bases and J by 4 bases, with 14 bases between them. CDR3 length: 14 residues. Germline V gene lookup returns CDR1 SGHAT and CDR2 FQNNGV. This CDR3 reads CASSAPGLSYGYTF. DNA of the CDR3: TGTGCCAGCAGCGCACCGGGACTGTCCTATGGCTACACCTTC. Complete variable domain (other parts from reference TRBV11-2 and TRBJ1-2): EAGVAQSPRYKIIEKRQSVAFWCNPISGHATLYWYQQILGQGPKLLIQFQNNGVVDDSQLPKDRFSAERLKGVDSTLKIQPAKLEDSAVYLCASSAPGLSYGYTFGSGTRLTVV.

The chain is built from TRBV7-9 and TRBJ2-6, with D possibly matching TRBD1 (6 bases). CDR3 length: 13 residues. Trimming took 6 bases from V and 9 from J, leaving 12 bases between them. Germline assignment: CDR1 SEHNR and CDR2 FQNEAQ (reference sequence). The CDR3 region is CASSQGQINVLTF. The CDR3 coding sequence is TGTGCCAGCAGTCAAGGACAGATCAACGTCCTGACTTTC.

V is TRBV9 and J is TRBJ1-1, with 7 bases matching TRBD1. The germline gives CDR1 SGDLS, CDR2 YYNGEE. The V and J ends lost 3 bases and 5 bases, in that order; junction bases with no gene match: 10. The CDR3 consists of 15 residues. CDR3 sequence reads: CASSDGDSKGTEAFF. The CDR3 DNA reads TGTGCCAGCAGCGATGGGGACAGCAAAGGTACTGAAGCTTTCTTT. The variable domain in full, completed from reference TRBV9 and TRBJ1-1, reads DSGVTQTPKHLITATGQRVTLRCSPRSGDLSVYWYQQSLDQGLQFLIQYYNGEERAKGNILERFSAQQFPDLHSELNLSSLELGDSALYFCASSDGDSKGTEAFFGQGTRLTVV.

The rearrangement uses TRBV3-1 (or the pseudogene TRBV3-2) and TRBJ2-5; no clear D. The CDR3 consists of 13 residues. CDR1 and CDR2 from the germline V gene are LGHDT and YNNKEL (reference sequence). V lost 4 bases and J 2 bases, leaving 8 bases between the germline ends. CDR3 sequence: CASSRDTQETQYF. DNA of the CDR3: TGTGCCAGCAGCCGCGATACTCAAGAGACCCAGTACTTC.